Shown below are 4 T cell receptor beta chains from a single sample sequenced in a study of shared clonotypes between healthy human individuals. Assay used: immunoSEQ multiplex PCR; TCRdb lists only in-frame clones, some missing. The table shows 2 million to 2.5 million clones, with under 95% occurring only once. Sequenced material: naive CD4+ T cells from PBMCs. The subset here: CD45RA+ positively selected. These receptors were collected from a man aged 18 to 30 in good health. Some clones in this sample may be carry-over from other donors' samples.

CDR3 amino acids: CASSLDGGPYGYTF. The CDR3 DNA sequence: TGCGCCAGCAGCTTGGATGGAGGTCCGTATGGCTACACCTTC. This chain connects TRBV5-1 to TRBJ1-2; D is unclear. Looked up from germline, CDR1 is SGHRS and CDR2 is YFSETQ. Trimming stripped 0 bases from V and 5 bases from J, with 11 bases between. This CDR3 is 14 amino acids long.

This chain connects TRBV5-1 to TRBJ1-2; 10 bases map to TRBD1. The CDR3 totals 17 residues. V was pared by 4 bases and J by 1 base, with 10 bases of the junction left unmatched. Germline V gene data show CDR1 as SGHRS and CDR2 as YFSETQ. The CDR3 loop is CASSRTPGQGSNYGYTF. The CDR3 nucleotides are TGCGCCAGCAGCCGGACACCGGGACAGGGGAGTAACTATGGCTACACCTTC.

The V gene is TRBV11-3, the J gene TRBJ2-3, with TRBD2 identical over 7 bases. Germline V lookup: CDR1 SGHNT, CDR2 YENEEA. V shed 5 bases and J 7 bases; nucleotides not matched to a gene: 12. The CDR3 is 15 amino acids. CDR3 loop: CASSPSWGRGNTQYF. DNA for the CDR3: TGTGCCAGCAGCCCGTCCTGGGGGAGGGGCAATACGCAGTATTTT.

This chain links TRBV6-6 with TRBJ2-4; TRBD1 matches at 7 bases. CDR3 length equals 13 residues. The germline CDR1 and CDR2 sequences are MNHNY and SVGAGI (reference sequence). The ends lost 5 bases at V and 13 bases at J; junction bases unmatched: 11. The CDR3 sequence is CASSTSGTAFQYF. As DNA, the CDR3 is TGTGCCAGCAGTACATCCGGGACAGCATTCCAGTACTTC.